This T cell receptor (beta chain) derives from a study of shared clonotypes between healthy human individuals. Profiled with immunoSEQ multiplex PCR; TCRdb holds only in-frame clones, not every one. The data contain 550,000 to 600,000 clones, about 98% of them singletons. The V gene's germline CDR1 is MNHEY and CDR2 SMNVEV (reference sequence). There are 14 residues in the CDR3. Trimming took 9 bases from V and 0 from J, leaving 12 bases between them. In the naive CD8 group, cells lacked CD45RO and were positively selected for CCR7, so terminally differentiated effector memory CD45RA+ cells were left out. All the donors were Caucasian adults who lived in Nashville, Tennessee.

The chain recombines TRBV27 with TRBJ1-3; D unresolved. Sample: naive CD8+ T cells sorted from blood. The TCR originated in a man aged 25-45 years in good health. Here the CDR3 DNA reads TGTGCCAGTTCCAAGGGCAGCTCTGGAAACACCATATATTTT. Its protein is CASSKGSSGNTIYF.